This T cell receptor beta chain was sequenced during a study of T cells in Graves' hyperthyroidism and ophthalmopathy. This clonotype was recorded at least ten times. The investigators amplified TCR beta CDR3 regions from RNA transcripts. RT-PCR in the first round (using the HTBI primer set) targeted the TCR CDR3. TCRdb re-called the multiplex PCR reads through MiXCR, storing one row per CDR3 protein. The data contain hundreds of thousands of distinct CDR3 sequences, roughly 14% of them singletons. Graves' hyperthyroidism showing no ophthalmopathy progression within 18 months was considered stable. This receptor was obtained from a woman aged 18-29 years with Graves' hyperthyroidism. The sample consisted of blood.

CDR3 in DNA: TGTGCCAGCAGGCAGGACAGACCTATGAACACTGAAGCTTTCTTT. This encodes CASRQDRPMNTEAFF. The chain is built from TRBV6-1 and TRBJ1-1, with D perhaps TRBD1 (6 bases). The CDR3 totals 15 residues. V was pared by 6 bases and J by 0 bases, with 14 bases between. CDR1 is MNHNS, CDR2 SASEGT, per germline.